This is a list of T cell receptor beta chains from one sample in a study of T cells after yellow fever vaccination. TCRdb reprocessed the 5' RACE reads with MiXCR, giving one entry per CDR3 protein. In the table there are about 170,000 distinct CDR3 sequences, 9.5% to 11% of which are singletons. Specimen: CD8+ T cells sorted from PBMCs, collected 15 days after the yellow fever booster vaccination. These receptors were collected from a man aged 18-30 years who received the YFV17D yellow fever vaccine. Both conserved end residues are trimmed from each CDR3.

J,V,CDR3
TRBJ1-6,TRBV12-3/TRBV12-4,ASSLPRDTMSSYNSPLH
TRBJ1-1,TRBV7-2,ASSPHRGRRNTEAF
TRBJ2-5,TRBV27,ASSFLVSETQY
TRBJ2-7,TRBV7-8,ASSLYSDSPGSYEQY
TRBJ2-7,TRBV4-3,ASSQFGSEQY
TRBJ2-2,TRBV20-1,SAESGGGYTGELF
TRBJ1-5,TRBV21-1,ASSKEGGHSNQPQH
TRBJ1-5,TRBV6-2/TRBV6-3,ASSYSWEPQH
TRBJ1-5,TRBV5-1,ASSFLDSYSNQPQH
TRBJ2-3,TRBV10-2,ASSESYGGSTDTQY
TRBJ1-1,TRBV29-1,STLIKAEAF
TRBJ2-5,TRBV7-9,ASSLAPLGPETQY
TRBJ1-4,TRBV30,AWSGAENEKLF
TRBJ2-7,TRBV6-2/TRBV6-3,ASSYSGVLEQY
TRBJ2-1,TRBV12-3/TRBV12-4,ASRGASYNEQF
TRBJ1-1,TRBV3-1,ASSQRVLRIVGTEAF
TRBJ1-1,TRBV5-1,ASSFSGVGTEAF
TRBJ2-3,TRBV7-6,ASSLAGPGQGGTDTQY
TRBJ1-2,TRBV30,AWSVTRTGKLYGYT
TRBJ1-1,TRBV4-1,ASSQDVDGWAEAF
TRBJ1-3,TRBV7-2,ASSLVSQGKGNTIY
TRBJ2-2,TRBV27,ASSPAGPGELF
TRBJ1-5,TRBV19,ASSISGAGNQPQH
TRBJ2-1,TRBV6-2/TRBV6-3,ASSYSSPGTNEQF
TRBJ1-5,TRBV28,ASLSLLGQPQH
TRBJ2-1,TRBV5-1,ASSFGVGGQYPFSYNEQF
TRBJ2-3,TRBV6-5,ASSYSVASTDTQY
TRBJ1-1,TRBV12-3/TRBV12-4,ASAGQGNTEAF
TRBJ1-6,TRBV12-3/TRBV12-4,ASSFAADSYNSPLH
TRBJ1-5,TRBV19,ASSRQGTQPQH
TRBJ2-3,TRBV5-1,ASSLAEYSEDTQY
TRBJ2-5,TRBV4-3,ASSPGSGGPGETQY
TRBJ2-5,TRBV4-3,ASSETAASQQETQY
TRBJ2-5,TRBV9,ASSVATGGLETQY
TRBJ2-1,TRBV7-2,ASSSSGRGELF
TRBJ2-2,TRBV7-6,ASSLGGYGELF
TRBJ2-7,TRBV7-2,ASSPRSILEYEQY
TRBJ1-1,TRBV10-3,AISEGSQTEAF
TRBJ2-6,TRBV6-2/TRBV6-3,ASSGQGDSGANVLT
TRBJ2-2,TRBV6-2/TRBV6-3,ASSYSIAGELF
TRBJ1-5,TRBV27,ASSPGQVNQPQH
TRBJ1-2,TRBV29-1,SVGSAAVGGYT
TRBJ2-1,TRBV2,ASSDWTTPGSGEQF
TRBJ1-1,TRBV12-3/TRBV12-4,ASVTGETEAF
TRBJ2-7,TRBV13,ASSSGVGYSEQY
TRBJ1-3,TRBV9,ASSVGLSSGNTIY
TRBJ1-6,TRBV6-1,ASSLRVENSPLH
TRBJ1-2,TRBV7-9,AAVVSSNYGYT
TRBJ2-2,TRBV9,ASSVAWGQVNTGELF
TRBJ2-3,TRBV14,ASSQEVADTQY
TRBJ2-3,TRBV29-1,SADLAAASTDTQY
TRBJ2-3,TRBV6-5,ASSYPTSGGTDTQY
TRBJ2-3,TRBV5-5,ASKRQGASTDTQY
TRBJ2-1,TRBV4-3,ASSQDLGVAGRGNNEQF
TRBJ2-5,TRBV24-1,ATSGGETQY
TRBJ1-2,TRBV4-1,ASSQDGGETYGYT
TRBJ2-1,TRBV27,ASNERGLDEQF
TRBJ2-4,TRBV12-3/TRBV12-4,ASSAPGLAGKNIQY